The 10 T cell receptor beta chains listed next were all sequenced from one sample in a study of blood T cell repertoires in COVID-19. Clones were sequenced by immunoSEQ multiplex PCR, and TCRdb holds only the in-frame ones, with some missing. The sample yields some 350,000 clones, roughly 90% seen once. Material: peripheral blood. These receptors were taken from a woman in her 30s with COVID-19, enrolled during active disease.

The CDR3 nucleotides read TGTGCCAGTAGCGCTTGGGGCTATAGCAATCAGCCCCAGCATTTT. It codes for CASSAWGYSNQPQHF. This chain joins TRBV19 and TRBJ1-5; TRBD1 might be the D (5 bases). CDR3 length: 15 amino acids. The germline V and J ends were trimmed by 6 bases and 0 bases, with 12 bases remaining between them. Germline loops: CDR1 LNHDA, CDR2 SQIVND (reference sequence). Filled out from reference TRBV19 and TRBJ1-5, the complete variable domain reads DGGITQSPKYLFRKEGQNVTLSCEQNLNHDAMYWYRQDPGQGLRLIYYSQIVNDFQKGDIAEGYSVSREKKESFPLTVTSAQKNPTAFYLCASSAWGYSNQPQHFGDGTRLSIL.

This clone was seen only once. The gene calls are TRBV2 and TRBJ2-1, with a tentative D call TRBD2 (6 bases). The CDR3 runs 12 residues. Germline CDR1 SNHLY, CDR2 FYNNEI. Trimming removed 8 bases from V and 6 bases from J, with 11 bases in between. The CDR3 sequence is CASLGGANEQFF. Here the CDR3 DNA reads TGTGCCAGCCTTGGAGGGGCCAATGAGCAGTTCTTC.

The chain has TRBV6-5 and TRBJ2-1; no definite D call. The germline V gene encodes CDR1 MNHEY and CDR2 SVGAGI. V was pared by 0 bases and J by 2 bases, with 2 bases between. The CDR3 is made up of 13 amino acids. CDR3 in DNA: TGTGCCAGCAGTTACTCCGCCTACAATGAGCAGTTCTTC. It yields the protein CASSYSAYNEQFF.

This chain connects TRBV7-2 to TRBJ2-4; possible D gene TRBD2, 6 bases. Trimming took 5 bases from V and 4 from J, leaving 21 bases between them. This CDR3 is built from 17 residues. CDR1 and CDR2 from the germline V gene are SGHTA and FQGNSA. The DNA of the CDR3 is TGTGCCAGCAGCCCCGGAGGGTGGCAGGGCATTAAAAACATTCAGTACTTC. It translates to CASSPGGWQGIKNIQYF. The full variable domain, rest sourced from reference TRBV7-2 and TRBJ2-4, is GAGVSQSPSNKVTEKGKDVELRCDPISGHTALYWYRQSLGQGLEFLIYFQGNSAPDKSGLPSDRFSAERTGGSVSTLTIQRTQQEDSAVYLCASSPGGWQGIKNIQYFGAGTRLSVL.

V is TRBV19 and J is TRBJ2-7; possible D gene TRBD1, 6 bases. The CDR3 covers 15 residues. V lost 4 bases to trimming and J lost 4 bases, with 17 bases between them. CDR1 and CDR2 (germline): LNHDA, SQIVND (reference sequence). CDR3 region: CASSKTGAGEYEQYV. The CDR3 DNA sequence: TGTGCCAGTAGTAAGACTGGGGCAGGGGAATACGAGCAGTACGTC.

The CDR3 sequence: CASSWRAPGYTF. CDR3 nucleotide sequence: TGTGCCAGCAGCTGGAGGGCCCCTGGCTACACCTTC. The V gene is TRBV5-5, the J gene TRBJ1-2; unclear D gene. V lost 3 bases to trimming and J lost 7 bases, with 10 bases between them. The CDR3 spans 12 residues. Germline assignment: CDR1 SGHKS and CDR2 YYEKEE (reference sequence).

The J gene is TRBJ2-7, the V gene TRBV18, with a weak D call TRBD2 (5 bases). The CDR3 runs 18 residues. The V end was cut by 3 bases, the J end by 0 bases, with 21 bases between. Germline CDR1 is KGHSH and CDR2 is LQKENI. Here the CDR3 reads CASSPRVEGSRSSYEQYF. DNA for the CDR3: TGTGCCAGCTCACCGCGGGTCGAGGGTTCCCGGAGCTCCTACGAGCAGTACTTC.

The table lists this clone with a count of one. The chain couples TRBV10-3 to TRBJ1-2; TRBD1 matches 9 bases. The germline V gene encodes CDR1 ENHRY and CDR2 SYGVKD. The CDR3 has 15 residues. Losses at the gene ends were 7 bases for V and 4 bases for J; bases not matched to a gene: 10. This CDR3 is CAIKPGTGNLYGYTF. In nucleotides, the CDR3 is TGTGCCATCAAACCCGGGACAGGGAACCTCTATGGCTACACCTTC.

The chain combines TRBV28 with TRBJ1-2, with D perhaps matching TRBD1 (6 bases). The V gene lost 4 bases and the J gene lost 5 bases, with 8 bases spanning the gap. Germline loops: CDR1 MDHEN, CDR2 SYDVKM. The CDR3 is 12 amino acids. CDR3 DNA: TGTGCCAGCAGTTCCACAGGGTATGGCTACACCTTC. This gives the protein CASSSTGYGYTF.

This clone was counted between two and nine times. The rearrangement uses TRBV2 and TRBJ1-2; possible D gene TRBD1, 5 bases. The germline CDR1 and CDR2 sequences are SNHLY and FYNNEI. The CDR3 has 9 residues. The V end lost 7 bases, the J end lost 12 bases, and 9 bases lay between the germline ends. The CDR3 here is CASIGGDTF. CDR3 in DNA: TGTGCCAGCATCGGGGGGGACACCTTC.